A selection of T cell receptor beta chains follows, all from one sample in a study of blood T cell repertoires in COVID-19. Produced via immunoSEQ multiplex PCR; TCRdb's table is partial and in-frame only. The data contain some 350,000 clones, over 70% of them seen just once; the ten biggest clones take up less than 6.5%. Sequenced material: PBMCs or T cells enriched from blood (not recorded which). These receptors all stem from a man younger than 45 who had recovered from COVID-19. Both conserved end residues are part of each CDR3. The order of the fields is clone size, V gene, D gene, J gene, CDR3 length, CDR3 DNA, CDR3 protein. D genes are given only for firm matches. Size tells how often a clone was seen (once, few, many) or the class of an expanded clone, and some rows leave it out.

-	TRBV19	-	TRBJ2-5	14	TGTGCCAGTAGTATCGGACATGGCGATGAGACCCAGTACTTC	CASSIGHGDETQYF
-	TRBV27	-	TRBJ1-1	16	TGTGCCAGCAGTTTAGGGCCGGGAGGCCGGCGCACTGAAGCTTTCTTT	CASSLGPGGRRTEAFF
-	TRBV5-4	-	TRBJ1-4	14	TGTGCCAGCAGCTTGCGGGGAGCTAATGAAAAACTGTTTTTT	CASSLRGANEKLFF
-	TRBV7-9	-	TRBJ2-1	16	TGTGCCAGCAGCTTAGCGAGGGGGAAATCCTACAATGAGCAGTTCTTC	CASSLARGKSYNEQFF
-	TRBV11-2	TRBD2	TRBJ2-7	17	TGTGCCAGCAGCTTAGGTGGACTAGCGGGGCTTGCCTACGAGCAGTACTTC	CASSLGGLAGLAYEQYF
-	TRBV6-1	TRBD1	TRBJ2-7	17	TGTGCCAGCAGTGAGGACACCGATTGGGACAGACCCTACGAGCAGTACTTC	CASSEDTDWDRPYEQYF
once	TRBV28	-	TRBJ2-1	13	TGTGCCAGCAGTTTATCTTCCTACAATGAGCAGTTCTTC	CASSLSSYNEQFF
once	TRBV2	-	TRBJ1-2	15	TGTGCCAGCAGTGAAAGTTCAGGGAAGTTCTATGGCTACACCTTC	CASSESSGKFYGYTF
-	TRBV28	-	TRBJ2-3	12	TGTGCCAGCAGCTTACAGTGGAGTACGCAGTATTTT	CASSLQWSTQYF
few	TRBV28	TRBD1	TRBJ1-3	15	TGTGCCAGCAGTCCTCCAGGGGGAGGTGGAAACACCATATATTTT	CASSPPGGGGNTIYF
once	TRBV5-1	TRBD2	TRBJ2-5	16	TGCGCCAGCAGCCGGTCGAGCGGGGGGGTCCAAGAGACCCAGTACTTC	CASSRSSGGVQETQYF